The T cell receptor (beta chain) under discussion was sequenced for a study of vaccination effects on CD4 cells after COVID-19. Comments on this clone: Its target is unknown.

The repertoire was sequenced with immunoSEQ multiplex PCR; TCRdb's copy has only in-frame clones and lacks some. Among about 66,000 clones, more than 60% were seen once, and the ten largest hold approximately 24%. CDR1 and CDR2 from the germline V gene are SGHRS and YFSETQ. There are 14 residues in the CDR3. Trimming took off 2 bases at V and 2 bases at J, with 10 bases between the two ends. Around day 10 of culture, CD4+ T cells were separated out. Each culture had half its medium swapped for IL-2 medium on days 3 and 7. This sequence was found in a human donor who had a prior SARS-CoV-2 infection. The chain recombines TRBV5-1 with TRBJ1-1; tentatively, D is TRBD1 (6 bases). Material: CD4+ T cells from PBMCs cultured without peptide, obtained before COVID-19 vaccination. This CDR3 reads CASSFGGGNTEAFF. The CDR3 nucleotides read TGCGCCAGCAGCTTCGGGGGCGGAAACACTGAAGCTTTCTTT.